The 6 T cell receptor beta chains below come from one sample, sequenced in a study of Ad26.COV2.S vaccination and SARS-CoV-2 variants. Clones were sequenced by immunoSEQ multiplex PCR, and TCRdb holds only the in-frame ones, with some missing. Of hundreds of thousands of clones listed, 75% to 90% are singletons. Sample treatment: approximately 18 received Ad26.COV2.S at low or high dose, single or two shots; about 5 received placebo; per-sample allocation not given. Repertoires come from day 63 after the first vaccine or placebo injection. The sequencing used peripheral blood, collected in a trial of Ad26.COV2.S vaccine versus placebo. These receptors originate from a person aged 18-60 years who received the Ad26.COV2.S COVID-19 vaccine or a placebo.

The chain joins TRBV11-2 to TRBJ2-1; no definite D call. V lost 1 base to trimming and J lost 5 bases, with 6 bases between them. The CDR3 is made up of 13 amino acids. In germline, CDR1 is SGHAT, CDR2 FQNNGV. The CDR3 reads CASSLGRNNEQFF. Here the CDR3 DNA reads TGTGCCAGCAGCTTAGGGCGGAACAATGAGCAGTTCTTC. Full variable domain (missing parts from reference TRBV11-2 and TRBJ2-1): EAGVAQSPRYKIIEKRQSVAFWCNPISGHATLYWYQQILGQGPKLLIQFQNNGVVDDSQLPKDRFSAERLKGVDSTLKIQPAKLEDSAVYLCASSLGRNNEQFFGPGTRLTVL.

The chain is built from TRBV4-1 and TRBJ1-3; D perhaps matches TRBD1 (5 bases). The CDR3 has 15 residues. The V gene's germline CDR1 is MGHRA and CDR2 YSYEKL. V lost 2 bases and J 0 bases, leaving 8 bases between the germline ends. Here the CDR3 reads CASSQRGSSGNTIYF. DNA for the CDR3: TGCGCCAGCAGCCAAAGGGGTTCCTCTGGAAACACCATATATTTT.

The chain joins TRBV5-1 to TRBJ1-6, with no clear D. Germline values: CDR1 SGHRS, CDR2 YFSETQ. Trimming shortened V by 0 bases and J by 7 bases, and 5 bases separated the two germline ends. The CDR3 is made up of 13 amino acids. This CDR3 is CASSLEVNSPLHF. Here the CDR3 DNA reads TGCGCCAGCAGCTTGGAAGTCAATTCACCCCTCCACTTT.

The V and J genes are TRBV7-6 and TRBJ1-2, with TRBD1 identical over 7 bases. V trimming: 1 base; J trimming: 1 base; junction bases outside the gene matches: 6. CDR1 and CDR2 (germline): SGHVS, FNYEAQ. The CDR3 extends over 16 amino acids. The CDR3 DNA reads TGTGCCAGCAGCTTAGTTCCCCAGGGGGGTAACTATGGCTACACCTTC. Translated, it gives CASSLVPQGGNYGYTF.

The V gene is TRBV4-2, the J gene TRBJ2-2, with 9 bases matching TRBD2. After removal of 0 bases from V and 4 bases from J, the junction contained 6 bases not matched to a gene. The CDR3 has 17 amino acids. Per germline, CDR1 LGHNA and CDR2 YNFKEQ. CDR3 in amino acids: CASSQEVSGSPTGELFF. The DNA of the CDR3 is TGTGCCAGCAGCCAAGAAGTTAGCGGGAGTCCCACCGGGGAGCTGTTTTTT.

V gene TRBV6-1 combines with J gene TRBJ1-2; D might be TRBD1 (5 bases). V was clipped by 2 bases and J by 4 bases, with 11 bases between them. The CDR3 extends over 14 amino acids. Germline-derived CDR1 and CDR2 are MNHNS and SASEGT. The CDR3 spells CASSETGYLYGYTF. The CDR3 coding sequence is TGTGCCAGCAGTGAAACAGGATACCTCTATGGCTACACCTTC.